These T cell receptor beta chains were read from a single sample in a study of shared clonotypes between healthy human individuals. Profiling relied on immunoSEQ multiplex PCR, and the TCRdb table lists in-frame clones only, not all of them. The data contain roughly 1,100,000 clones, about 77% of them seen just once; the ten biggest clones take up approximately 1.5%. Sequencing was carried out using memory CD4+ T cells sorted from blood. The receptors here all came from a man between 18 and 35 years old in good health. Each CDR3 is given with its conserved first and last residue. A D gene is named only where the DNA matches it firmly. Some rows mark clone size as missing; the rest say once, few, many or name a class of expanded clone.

DNA: TGTGCCTGGTCTCATACCGTGGGGCAGTACTTC
CDR3: CAWSHTVGQYF
D: NA
J: TRBJ2-7
size: few
V: TRBV30

DNA: TGCGCCAGCAGACCGGGGGGGCCGGACGAGCAGTACTTC
CDR3: CASRPGGPDEQYF
D: TRBD2
J: TRBJ2-7
size: NA
V: TRBV5-1

DNA: TGTGCCAGCAGACCTCAGGGCGGCCAGCCCCAGCATTTT
CDR3: CASRPQGGQPQHF
D: NA
J: TRBJ1-5
size: NA
V: TRBV27

DNA: TGTGCCACCAGGGGGTCCGGACTAGCGGGGAAACCCTACGAGCAGTACTTC
CDR3: CATRGSGLAGKPYEQYF
D: TRBD2
J: TRBJ2-7
size: NA
V: TRBV10-3

DNA: TGTGCCAGCAGTTTATCCTGGAGCACTGAAGCTTTCTTT
CDR3: CASSLSWSTEAFF
D: NA
J: TRBJ1-1
size: NA
V: TRBV27

DNA: TGTGCCAGCAGTTACTCAAGTGGGGGGCTCGGGGAGCTGTTTTTT
CDR3: CASSYSSGGLGELFF
D: NA
J: TRBJ2-2
size: few
V: TRBV6-5

DNA: TGCGCCAGCAGCTCGGAGGGACAGGTGGGGCAGTTCTTC
CDR3: CASSSEGQVGQFF
D: TRBD1
J: TRBJ2-1
size: NA
V: TRBV5-1

DNA: TGTGCCAGCAGCTTAGCTAGCGGGAGAGTGGGGGAAGAGCAGTACTTC
CDR3: CASSLASGRVGEEQYF
D: TRBD2
J: TRBJ2-7
size: NA
V: TRBV5-4

DNA: TGTGCCAGCAGTTGGACGGGACAGGGGGTAGCCAAAAACATTCAGTACTTC
CDR3: CASSWTGQGVAKNIQYF
D: TRBD1
J: TRBJ2-4
size: NA
V: TRBV28

DNA: TGCGCCAGCAGTGGCAGAATCCTAGCGGGAGTGGGCGATGAGCAGTTCTTC
CDR3: CASSGRILAGVGDEQFF
D: TRBD2
J: TRBJ2-1
size: NA
V: TRBV10-2

DNA: TGTGCCTGGGGGGGAGGGAACACTGAAGCTTTCTTT
CDR3: CAWGGGNTEAFF
D: NA
J: TRBJ1-1
size: NA
V: TRBV30

DNA: TGTGCCAGCAGCCCCTCGGGGGGGCAAGAGACCCAGTACTTC
CDR3: CASSPSGGQETQYF
D: TRBD2
J: TRBJ2-5
size: once
V: TRBV7-9

DNA: TGTGCCAGTAGTATTCAGCGCAGGGGGAATGAGCAGTTCTTC
CDR3: CASSIQRRGNEQFF
D: TRBD1
J: TRBJ2-1
size: NA
V: TRBV19

DNA: TGCAGCGTTGATTGGCAGAACAATGAGCAGTTCTTC
CDR3: CSVDWQNNEQFF
D: NA
J: TRBJ2-1
size: NA
V: TRBV29-1

DNA: TGTGCCAGCAGGTCCGGGACAGGGTGGGGGAGTGAGCCCCAGCATTTT
CDR3: CASRSGTGWGSEPQHF
D: TRBD1
J: TRBJ1-5
size: NA
V: TRBV11-2

DNA: TGTGCCAGCAGCCGCCGACTAGTCCAAAAAGAGACCCAGTACTTC
CDR3: CASSRRLVQKETQYF
D: NA
J: TRBJ2-5
size: NA
V: TRBV5-6

DNA: TGTGCCAGCAGCTATGGACAGGGGCGAGAGCAGTACTTC
CDR3: CASSYGQGREQYF
D: TRBD1
J: TRBJ2-5
size: NA
V: TRBV5-3

DNA: TGTGCCAGCAGCCAGGGAGGGGTTAGGACTGAAGCTTTCTTT
CDR3: CASSQGGVRTEAFF
D: NA
J: TRBJ1-1
size: few
V: TRBV6-5

DNA: TGTGCCAGCAGTGGGTCGGGACAGGGAAAGAAAGAGCAGTACTTC
CDR3: CASSGSGQGKKEQYF
D: TRBD1
J: TRBJ2-7
size: NA
V: TRBV25-1

DNA: TGTGCCAGCAGCGTCAGGTCAGGCCTTATTGATGAGCAGTTCTTC
CDR3: CASSVRSGLIDEQFF
D: NA
J: TRBJ2-1
size: NA
V: TRBV9

DNA: TGTGCCAGCAGCTCCGGGACCCTTAGGAACAATGAGCAGTTCTTC
CDR3: CASSSGTLRNNEQFF
D: NA
J: TRBJ2-1
size: NA
V: TRBV5-6

DNA: TGTGCCAGCAGCCCCTCGCCCGGGTTGACCCAGTACTTC
CDR3: CASSPSPGLTQYF
D: NA
J: TRBJ2-5
size: NA
V: TRBV11-2

DNA: TGTGCCAGCAGCTTAGGTCTCCAACCGGACTGGTTCACAGATACGCAGTATTTT
CDR3: CASSLGLQPDWFTDTQYF
D: NA
J: TRBJ2-3
size: NA
V: TRBV7-9

DNA: TGTGCCAGCAGCTTAGGGTTTTTAGCAAGGATTAGGGACACTGAAGCTTTCTTT
CDR3: CASSLGFLARIRDTEAFF
D: NA
J: TRBJ1-1
size: NA
V: TRBV7-2

DNA: TGTGCCAGTGGACGGGTCCCCTCGGGGTACACTGAAGCTTTCTTT
CDR3: CASGRVPSGYTEAFF
D: NA
J: TRBJ1-1
size: NA
V: TRBV19

DNA: TGTGCCAGCAGCCGCCTCGGGACTAGCGGTTACGAGCAGTACTTC
CDR3: CASSRLGTSGYEQYF
D: TRBD2
J: TRBJ2-7
size: NA
V: TRBV5-5

DNA: TGTGCCAGCAATTCCGGGACAGGGGATGAAAAACTGTTTTTT
CDR3: CASNSGTGDEKLFF
D: TRBD1
J: TRBJ1-4
size: NA
V: TRBV6-1

DNA: TGTGCCAGCTCACCACGACGGGCTAGCGGGTACCAAGAGACCCAGTACTTC
CDR3: CASSPRRASGYQETQYF
D: TRBD2
J: TRBJ2-5
size: NA
V: TRBV18

DNA: TGTGCCAGCAGGGTAGAGACAGGGCCCAATGAAAAACTGTTTTTT
CDR3: CASRVETGPNEKLFF
D: TRBD1
J: TRBJ1-4
size: NA
V: TRBV6-1

DNA: TGCGCCAGCAGTAGTCAGGGAAACACCATATATTTT
CDR3: CASSSQGNTIYF
D: NA
J: TRBJ1-3
size: NA
V: TRBV10-2

DNA: TGTGCCAGCAGCGGGATTCGGCCGGTACTCTCTGGGGCCAACGTCCTGACTTTC
CDR3: CASSGIRPVLSGANVLTF
D: NA
J: TRBJ2-6
size: few
V: TRBV9

DNA: TGTGCCAGCAGTTTGAATACAGGGGGCGGCGGCTACACCTTC
CDR3: CASSLNTGGGGYTF
D: TRBD1
J: TRBJ1-2
size: NA
V: TRBV27

DNA: TGTGCCAGCAGCGTAGGGTCCCCCACAAGGGAGACCCAGTACTTC
CDR3: CASSVGSPTRETQYF
D: NA
J: TRBJ2-5
size: NA
V: TRBV9

DNA: TGTGCCTGGTCCCGGACAGGGATAAGCACAGATACGCAGTATTTT
CDR3: CAWSRTGISTDTQYF
D: TRBD1
J: TRBJ2-3
size: NA
V: TRBV30

DNA: TGTGCCAGCAGTTACTCCTGGCAGGGGGCCGGGGAGCTGTTTTTT
CDR3: CASSYSWQGAGELFF
D: TRBD1
J: TRBJ2-2
size: NA
V: TRBV6-5

DNA: TGTGCCAGCAGCTCCGGTGGGGACACTGAAGCTTTCTTT
CDR3: CASSSGGDTEAFF
D: NA
J: TRBJ1-1
size: once
V: TRBV14

DNA: TGTGCCATCAGTGAACCCCTAGGGGCCCACAATGAGCAGTTCTTC
CDR3: CAISEPLGAHNEQFF
D: NA
J: TRBJ2-1
size: few
V: TRBV10-3

DNA: TGTGCCAGCTCGAATCAGGGGTACCAAGAGACCCAGTACTTC
CDR3: CASSNQGYQETQYF
D: NA
J: TRBJ2-5
size: NA
V: TRBV5-6

DNA: TGCGCCAGCAGCTCGCCGGGCCAGCCGCAAGCTTTCTTT
CDR3: CASSSPGQPQAFF
D: NA
J: TRBJ1-1
size: NA
V: TRBV5-1

DNA: TGCGCCAGCAGTCCGGGACCCTGGGATAATGAAAAACTGTTTTTT
CDR3: CASSPGPWDNEKLFF
D: NA
J: TRBJ1-4
size: NA
V: TRBV10-2

DNA: TGTGCCAGCAGCCCCGTTAGCGGGCCGGCCCTCAATGAGCAGTTCTTC
CDR3: CASSPVSGPALNEQFF
D: TRBD2
J: TRBJ2-1
size: NA
V: TRBV11-2

DNA: TGTGCCAGCGGGACTAGCATGCCAGATACGCAGTATTTT
CDR3: CASGTSMPDTQYF
D: TRBD2
J: TRBJ2-3
size: NA
V: TRBV7-9

DNA: TGTGCCAGCAGCTCAAGGGGTCGGGGGGAGCAGTTCTTC
CDR3: CASSSRGRGEQFF
D: NA
J: TRBJ2-1
size: once
V: TRBV7-2

DNA: TGTGCCCGATTTGGGGACTCGACGAACACCGGGGAGCTGTTTTTT
CDR3: CARFGDSTNTGELFF
D: NA
J: TRBJ2-2
size: few
V: TRBV14

DNA: TGTGCCAGCAGCTTCAGGGAGACCCAGTACTTC
CDR3: CASSFRETQYF
D: NA
J: TRBJ2-5
size: NA
V: TRBV5-4

DNA: TGTGCCAGCAGTCCCCCTGGGCAAAACACTGAAGCTTTCTTT
CDR3: CASSPPGQNTEAFF
D: NA
J: TRBJ1-1
size: NA
V: TRBV6-5

DNA: TGTGCCAGCAGTTACCGGGGTGAGGGTGGCTACACCTTC
CDR3: CASSYRGEGGYTF
D: NA
J: TRBJ1-2
size: NA
V: TRBV6-6

DNA: TGCGCCAGCAGCCTCGGACAGGGTGGGTCACCCCTCCACTTT
CDR3: CASSLGQGGSPLHF
D: TRBD1
J: TRBJ1-6
size: few
V: TRBV5-1

DNA: TGTGCCAGCAGCATGTTCGGGGGCAGAGAGACCCAGTACTTC
CDR3: CASSMFGGRETQYF
D: NA
J: TRBJ2-5
size: NA
V: TRBV5-6

DNA: TGTGCCAGCAGCACGGACAGGGGGCTGAGCGAGACCCAGTACTTC
CDR3: CASSTDRGLSETQYF
D: TRBD1
J: TRBJ2-5
size: NA
V: TRBV7-9

DNA: TGTGCCTGGACCCAGGGAGAGGACTATGGCTACACCTTC
CDR3: CAWTQGEDYGYTF
D: NA
J: TRBJ1-2
size: NA
V: TRBV30

DNA: TGTGCCAGTAGTATCTCCGGGGTCTCCTACGAGCAGTACTTC
CDR3: CASSISGVSYEQYF
D: NA
J: TRBJ2-7
size: many
V: TRBV19

DNA: TGTGCCAGCAGTGAAGCGACAGGGGGGATTGAAAAACTGTTTTTT
CDR3: CASSEATGGIEKLFF
D: TRBD1
J: TRBJ1-4
size: once
V: TRBV6-1